This T cell receptor beta chain appears in the sequencing data of a study of T cells in Graves' hyperthyroidism and ophthalmopathy. Study-wide points: Most clonotypes expanded in thyroid above 0.001 were likewise present in blood.

Germline CDR1 reads SEHNR; CDR2 reads FQNEAQ (reference sequence). V gave up 3 bases and J gave up 0 bases, with 9 bases separating them. The CDR3 totals 15 residues. Template material for amplifying TCR beta CDR3 regions consisted of RNA transcripts. The study used the HTBI primer set for a first-round RT-PCR of the TCR CDR3. Each CDR3 protein gets one entry after TCRdb re-called the multiplex PCR reads with MiXCR. The data contain some 180,000 distinct CDR3 sequences, around 15% of them singletons. This clonotype came up many times. Its cognate antigen is unknown. Investigators excluded patients with uncontrolled infection, other autoimmune disease, pregnancy or lactation.

The material sequenced was blood. V usage is TRBV7-9 and J usage is TRBJ1-3; D gene uncertain. This clonotype was sampled from a woman in her forties or fifties with Graves' hyperthyroidism. The CDR3 DNA reads as TGTGCCAGCAGCTTGGACGGCCGCTCTGGAAACACCATATATTTT. The encoded protein is CASSLDGRSGNTIYF.